This T cell receptor (beta chain) was retrieved from a study of lung T cells in sarcoidosis with Löfgren's syndrome. V was trimmed by 2 bases and J by 5 bases, leaving 14 bases between them. CDR1 is SGHAT, CDR2 FQNNGV, per germline. The CDR3 consists of 15 residues. Study-level points and caveats: Multiple Löfgren's syndrome patients reportedly shared TRAV12-1 and TRBV2 CDR3 motifs, suggesting public CD4+ TCRs. These T cells were suggested, not shown, to recognize a putative antigen. In alpha-beta pairs, TRAV12-1 favored TRBV2, and their CDR3s were homologous. Löfgren's syndrome patients reportedly showed greatest TRAV12-1 and TRBV2 expansion versus controls.

To note about this clonotype: Its cognate antigen is unknown. This may be a read error, as it is one base from a much larger clone.

TCRdb processed the reads anew with MiXCR; each CDR3 protein has one entry. The table records 50,000 to 65,000 distinct CDR3 sequences, less than 25% of them present only once. This TCR came from a human donor with sarcoidosis (Löfgren's syndrome or another form), or a control subject (not recorded which). This chain links TRBV11-2 with TRBJ2-3, with D perhaps TRBD1 (5 bases). Material: CD4+ T cells from PBMCs. Here the CDR3 DNA reads TGTGCCAGCAGCTTATTTCAGGGTGGGATAGATACGCAGTATTTT. Translated: CASSLFQGGIDTQYF.